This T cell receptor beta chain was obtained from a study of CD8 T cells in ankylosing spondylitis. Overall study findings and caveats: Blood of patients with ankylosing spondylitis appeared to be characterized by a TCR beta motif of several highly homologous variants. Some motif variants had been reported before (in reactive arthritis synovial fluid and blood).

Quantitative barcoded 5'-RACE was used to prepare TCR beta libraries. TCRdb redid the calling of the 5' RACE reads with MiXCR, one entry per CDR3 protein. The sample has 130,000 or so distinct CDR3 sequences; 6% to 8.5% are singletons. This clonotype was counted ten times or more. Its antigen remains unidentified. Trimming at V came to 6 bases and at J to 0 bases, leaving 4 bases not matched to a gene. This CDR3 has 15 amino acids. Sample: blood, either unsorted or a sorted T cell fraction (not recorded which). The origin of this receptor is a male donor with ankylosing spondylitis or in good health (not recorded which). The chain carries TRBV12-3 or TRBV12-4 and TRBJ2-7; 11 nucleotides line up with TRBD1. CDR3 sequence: CASSPGQGVSYEQYF. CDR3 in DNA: TGTGCCAGCAGCCCGGGACAGGGGGTCTCCTACGAGCAGTACTTC.